This T cell receptor beta chain was identified in a study of T-cell memory formation after mild COVID-19. 5'RACE with constant-segment primers built TCRalpha and TCRbeta cDNA libraries with UMIs. TCRdb re-analysed the 5' RACE reads in MiXCR, keeping a single row per CDR3 protein. This sample has about 430,000 distinct CDR3 sequences, with roughly 18% found just once. Many counts were recorded for this clonotype. The antigen is not known. There are 16 residues in the CDR3. Germline V lookup: CDR1 SGHRS, CDR2 YFSETQ. Trimming took 3 bases from V and 5 from J; bases not matched to a gene: 2. Broader study findings: Cross-reactive memory seemingly joined, as some responding clones were found in pre-infection memory. Clones that contracted clustered mainly in CM and EM if CD4+ and in EMRA if CD8+.

Specimen: PBMCs or a T cell subset sorted from them (not recorded which). The origin of this receptor is a man aged 18 to 35 who had mild COVID-19 (a few samples of this study predate the infection). Cell type and time point are not known. The chain is built from TRBV5-1 and TRBJ2-2; the match to TRBD2 covers 15 bases. The CDR3 here is CASSSGTSGGTGELFF. CDR3 coding DNA: TGCGCCAGCAGCTCCGGGACTAGCGGGGGGACCGGGGAGCTGTTTTTT.